These T cell receptor beta chains were read from a single sample in a study of cytomegalovirus exposure and HLA in healthy donors. Assay used: immunoSEQ multiplex PCR; TCRdb lists only in-frame clones, some missing. The repertoire consists of 200,000 to 250,000 clones, with around 78% occurring once and the leading ten covering 4.5% to 6%. The sample comprised PBMCs. These TCRs come from a woman between 18 and 29 years old in good health and CMV-seronegative. Each CDR3 is given with its conserved first and last residue. D genes are given only for firm matches. Rows may omit the clone size; those that give it use once, few, many or a size class.

>TRBJ2-1|TRBV28|TRBD1|-
CASSRDRVQDEQFF
TGTGCCAGCAGCCGGGACAGGGTACAGGATGAGCAGTTCTTC
>TRBJ1-4|TRBV28|-|-
CASSYREKLFF
TGTGCCAGCAGTTACAGGGAAAAACTGTTTTTT
>TRBJ1-2|TRBV5-4|-|-
CATPEWGTRGGYTF
TGTGCCACCCCAGAATGGGGCACAAGGGGTGGCTACACCTTC
>TRBJ2-6|TRBV6-1|-|-
CASSPGDSGANVLTF
TGTGCCAGCAGCCCCGGGGACTCTGGGGCCAACGTCCTGACTTTC
>TRBJ2-5|TRBV5-6|-|-
CASSSWTAQETQYF
TGTGCCAGCAGCTCCTGGACAGCTCAAGAGACCCAGTACTTC
>TRBJ1-2|TRBV2|TRBD1|-
CAWTGPSVYGYTF
TGTGCTTGGACAGGCCCCTCTGTTTATGGCTACACCTTC
>TRBJ2-7|TRBV6-5|TRBD1|-
CASSYGDSSYEQYF
TGTGCCAGCAGTTACGGGGACAGCTCCTACGAGCAGTACTTC
>TRBJ2-6|TRBV18|-|-
CASSTTAGANVLTF
TGTGCCAGCTCAACCACAGCTGGGGCCAACGTCCTGACTTTC
>TRBJ1-1|TRBV11-2|-|-
CASSSGTLNTEAFF
TGTGCCAGCAGCTCCGGGACACTGAACACTGAAGCTTTCTTT
>TRBJ2-1|TRBV9|TRBD2|once
CASSPSGSSYNEQFF
TGTGCCAGCAGCCCTAGCGGGAGCTCCTACAATGAGCAGTTCTTC
>TRBJ1-1|TRBV6-6|TRBD1|-
CASSFMTGRNTEAFF
TGTGCCAGCAGTTTCATGACAGGGAGGAACACTGAAGCTTTCTTT
>TRBJ1-5|TRBV28|TRBD1|once
CASRVGIGGWSNQPQHF
TGTGCCAGCAGGGTAGGGATAGGGGGCTGGAGCAATCAGCCCCAGCATTTT
>TRBJ2-1|TRBV6-6|TRBD2|-
CASSYETGLGGIEQFF
TGTGCCAGCAGTTACGAAACGGGACTAGGCGGTATTGAGCAGTTCTTC
>TRBJ2-5|TRBV5-1|-|once
CATSRGGQETQYF
TGCGCCACGTCGAGGGGGGGCCAAGAGACCCAGTACTTC
>TRBJ2-6|TRBV14|-|-
CASSEEYGDSGANVLTF
TGTGCCAGCTCTGAGGAGTACGGAGACTCTGGGGCCAACGTCCTGACTTTC
>TRBJ2-1|TRBV29-1|TRBD2|once
CSVGIAGGHYNEQFF
TGCAGCGTCGGCATAGCGGGGGGGCACTACAATGAGCAGTTCTTC
>TRBJ1-4|TRBV7-8|-|-
CASSPTTGATNEKLFF
TGTGCCAGCAGCCCTACGACAGGAGCAACTAATGAAAAACTGTTTTTT
>TRBJ1-2|TRBV19|-|-
CASRQGYYYGYTF
TGTGCCAGTAGACAGGGATACTACTATGGCTACACCTTC
>TRBJ2-3|TRBV6-5|-|-
CASSYLMGSTDTQYF
TGTGCCAGCAGTTACCTCATGGGGAGCACAGATACGCAGTATTTT
>TRBJ2-1|TRBV6-4|-|few
CASSPSASSYNEQFF
TGTGCCAGCAGTCCTAGCGCCAGCTCCTACAATGAGCAGTTCTTC
>TRBJ2-3|TRBV9|TRBD1|-
CASSGSGTGVWSTDTQYF
TGTGCCAGCAGCGGATCCGGGACAGGGGTTTGGAGCACAGATACGCAGTATTTT
>TRBJ1-2|TRBV10-3|TRBD1|-
CAISDGGQGGYGYTF
TGTGCCATCAGTGATGGGGGACAGGGGGGCTATGGCTACACCTTC
>TRBJ1-2|TRBV27|TRBD1|-
CASSLYRGVAMRGYTF
TGTGCCAGCAGTTTGTACAGGGGTGTCGCTATGCGGGGCTACACCTTC
>TRBJ2-3|TRBV2|-|-
CASSRDGDSTDTQYF
TGTGCCAGCAGTCGGGACGGGGATTCCACAGATACGCAGTATTTT
>TRBJ2-7|TRBV21-1|-|-
CASGTGRTYEQYF
TGTGCCAGCGGAACAGGAAGAACCTACGAGCAGTACTTC
>TRBJ1-1|TRBV29-1|-|-
CSVQGQIMNTEAFF
TGCAGCGTTCAAGGACAGATAATGAACACTGAAGCTTTCTTT
>TRBJ2-5|TRBV5-1|TRBD2|-
CASSLAGSGGGETQYF
TGCGCCAGCAGCTTGGCCGGTTCGGGAGGGGGAGAGACCCAGTACTTC
>TRBJ1-2|TRBV4-1|TRBD1|few
CASSPISGTEYGYTF
TGCGCCAGCAGCCCGATATCCGGGACAGAATATGGCTACACCTTC
>TRBJ1-1|TRBV30|-|-
CAWTGLPNTEAFF
TGTGCCTGGACGGGACTTCCGAACACTGAAGCTTTCTTT
>TRBJ1-6|TRBV4-1|-|-
CASSQEWGSYNSPLHF
TGCGCCAGCAGCCAAGAGTGGGGGTCCTATAATTCACCCCTCCACTTT
>TRBJ1-2|TRBV9|TRBD1|-
CASSASKGQALAYGYTF
TGTGCCAGCAGCGCCTCCAAGGGACAGGCGCTGGCCTACGGCTACACCTTC
>TRBJ1-2|TRBV5-1|-|-
CASSWGDDLDYGYTF
TGCGCCAGCAGCTGGGGGGACGATTTGGACTATGGCTACACCTTC
>TRBJ1-6|TRBV28|-|-
CASSSWTVRDSPLHF
TGTGCCAGCAGTTCCTGGACAGTACGGGATTCACCCCTCCACTTT
>TRBJ1-2|TRBV7-6|TRBD1|-
CASSLVARGRSGYTF
TGTGCCAGCAGCTTAGTTGCGAGGGGGCGGTCTGGCTACACCTTC
>TRBJ2-3|TRBV6-1|TRBD1|-
CASREPGQGADTQYF
TGTGCCAGCAGAGAGCCGGGACAGGGGGCAGATACGCAGTATTTT
>TRBJ1-1|TRBV7-2|-|-
CASSFKKGDLNTEAFF
TGTGCCAGCAGCTTTAAGAAGGGGGACCTGAACACTGAAGCTTTCTTT
>TRBJ2-7|TRBV4-2|TRBD2|-
CASSQDSKAGGGGYEQYF
TGTGCCAGCAGCCAAGATTCAAAAGCGGGAGGTGGGGGCTACGAGCAGTACTTC
>TRBJ1-2|TRBV5-1|TRBD1|-
CASSSGQGRYGYTF
TGCGCCAGCAGTTCGGGACAGGGAAGATATGGCTACACCTTC
>TRBJ1-5|TRBV28|-|-
CASSLYKKSQPQHF
TGTGCCAGCAGTTTATACAAGAAAAGTCAGCCCCAGCATTTT
>TRBJ1-1|TRBV5-1|TRBD1|-
CASSRGQGGDTEAFF
TGCGCCAGCAGCCGGGGCCAGGGGGGTGACACTGAAGCTTTCTTT
>TRBJ2-5|TRBV6-1|-|-
CASSERETQYF
TGTGCCAGCAGTGAAAGGGAGACCCAGTACTTC
>TRBJ2-4|TRBV29-1|-|-
CSVWYGNIQYF
TGCAGCGTTTGGTACGGGAACATTCAGTACTTC
>TRBJ1-6|TRBV10-3|-|-
CAISGREGGSSPLHF
TGTGCCATCAGTGGAAGGGAGGGGGGCTCTTCACCCCTCCACTTT
>TRBJ2-1|TRBV5-1|-|-
CASSLAQGSGYNEQFF
TGCGCCAGCAGCTTGGCCCAGGGGTCAGGATACAATGAGCAGTTCTTC
>TRBJ2-1|TRBV30|-|-
CAWGTGGEQFF
TGTGCCTGGGGAACCGGCGGTGAGCAGTTCTTC
>TRBJ1-5|TRBV10-2|-|-
CASSEKGRPQHF
TGCGCCAGCAGTGAGAAAGGACGGCCCCAGCATTTT
>TRBJ2-5|TRBV2|TRBD1|-
CASTRDSQETQYF
TGTGCCAGCACCCGGGACAGCCAAGAGACCCAGTACTTC
>TRBJ1-2|TRBV6-1|-|-
CASSEAGSIYGYTF
TGTGCCAGCAGTGAAGCGGGCAGCATCTATGGCTACACCTTC
>TRBJ1-2|TRBV2|-|-
CASSADGPYGYTF
TGTGCCAGCAGTGCGGACGGACCCTATGGCTACACCTTC
>TRBJ2-1|TRBV6-6|TRBD1|-
CASSDRGRKQFF
TGTGCCAGCAGTGACAGGGGGCGGAAGCAGTTCTTC
>TRBJ1-1|TRBV29-1|-|-
CSGLNTEAFF
TGCAGCGGCCTAAACACTGAAGCTTTCTTT
>TRBJ1-1|TRBV7-9|TRBD1|-
CASNMQTTGGWYTEAFF
TGTGCCAGCAACATGCAAACTACAGGGGGATGGTACACTGAAGCTTTCTTT
>TRBJ2-3|TRBV11-3|-|-
CASSPTGLDTQYF
TGTGCCAGCAGCCCCACAGGGTTAGATACGCAGTATTTT
>TRBJ2-1|TRBV4-2|-|-
CASSLRLQEQFF
TGTGCCAGCAGCCTCCGTTTGCAGGAGCAGTTCTTC
>TRBJ2-3|TRBV5-6|TRBD1|-
CASSSTGSGTDTQYF
TGTGCCAGCAGCTCGACAGGGAGCGGCACAGATACGCAGTATTTT
>TRBJ2-3|TRBV15|-|-
CATSARTDTQYF
TGTGCCACAAGCGCGCGCACAGATACGCAGTATTTT
>TRBJ2-5|TRBV19|-|-
CASSPGGQKETQYF
TGTGCCAGTAGTCCCGGGGGACAGAAAGAGACCCAGTACTTC